These 7 T cell receptor beta chains share one sample of origin, sequenced in a study of beta chain features in type 1 diabetes (dated by TCRdb to 2016 to 2018). Broader findings and caveats from the paper: A moderate but significant shortening of TCRB CDR3 length was observed in type 1 diabetes patients in all four CD4+ subsets.

The library relied on the immunoSEQ multiplex PCR assay. All of the isolated RNA was reverse transcribed with the High Capacity cDNA Reverse Transcription Kit, so expressed TCRB transcripts were sequenced. As stored in TCRdb, this immuneACCESS dataset retains in-frame rearrangements with V and J assigned. A fraction of the clones does not appear; measured against another copy, unresolved V genes explain less than half of the discrepancy, and the remainder lacks a known reason. The sample table lists 150,000 to 200,000 clones, around 63% of them with a count of one. The top ten clones comprise around 0.08% of the sample. These receptors' antigens are unknown. The sample consisted of naive CD4+ T cells from blood. The cell subset or site label for this specimen denotes: true naive CD4+ T cells. These receptor sequences come from a man aged 25-45 years with type 1 diabetes.

V gene TRBV27 combines with J gene TRBJ2-7; D not certain. Trimming stripped 6 bases from V and 0 bases from J, with 6 bases between. Germline CDR1 reads MNHEY; CDR2 reads SMNVEV (reference sequence). The CDR3 covers 12 residues. CDR3 amino acids: CASRQSSYEQYF. In nucleotides, the CDR3 is TGTGCCAGCAGACAGAGCTCCTACGAGCAGTACTTC.

The count of this clone is one. V is TRBV29-1 and J is TRBJ1-2, with D possibly TRBD1 on 5 matching bases. CDR1 is SQVTM, CDR2 ANQGSEA, per germline. The CDR3 sequence is 12 residues long. The V gene lost 3 bases and the J gene lost 4 bases, with 9 bases spanning the gap. DNA of the CDR3: TGCAGCGTTGATCCGGGGGTCTATGGCTACACCTTC. Translation: CSVDPGVYGYTF.

The chain joins TRBV5-6 to TRBJ2-4; unclear D gene. Germline V CDR1 and CDR2: SGHDT, YYEEEE. Trimming took 7 bases from V and 0 from J, leaving 11 bases between them. There are 14 residues in the CDR3. The CDR3 spells CASQVGPAKNIQYF. In nucleotides, the CDR3 is TGTGCCAGCCAGGTGGGTCCAGCCAAAAACATTCAGTACTTC. Complete variable domain (other parts from reference TRBV5-6 and TRBJ2-4): DAGVTQSPTHLIKTRGQQVTLRCSPKSGHDTVSWYQQALGQGPQFIFQYYEEEERQRGNFPDRFSGHQFPNYSSELNVNALLLGDSALYLCASQVGPAKNIQYFGAGTRLSVL.

The V and J genes are TRBV7-2 and TRBJ2-5; a possible D gene is TRBD2 (5 bases). The germline V and J ends were trimmed by 1 base and 9 bases, with 18 bases remaining between them. Germline V gene sequence: CDR1 SGHTA, CDR2 FQGNSA. This CDR3 region has 15 residues. Here the CDR3 DNA reads TGTGCCAGCAGCTTAGTACTGACGCCGACCGGGGCCCAGTACTTC. Its protein is CASSLVLTPTGAQYF. Combining the CDR3 with reference TRBV7-2 and TRBJ2-5 gives the whole variable domain GAGVSQSPSNKVTEKGKDVELRCDPISGHTALYWYRQSLGQGLEFLIYFQGNSAPDKSGLPSDRFSAERTGGSVSTLTIQRTQQEDSAVYLCASSLVLTPTGAQYFGPGTRLLVL.

The chain has TRBV23-1 and TRBJ2-1; 7 bases agree with TRBD1. TRBV23-1 is placed among ORFs of uncertain function. V lost 7 bases and J lost 4; bases outside the gene matches: 7. CDR3 length: 14 residues. CDR3 nucleotide sequence: TGCGCCAGCACCCGGGACAGCAGTTACAATGAGCAGTTCTTC. As protein: CASTRDSSYNEQFF.

The V gene is TRBV7-9, the J gene TRBJ2-7, with D perhaps TRBD1 or TRBD2 (5 bases each). Germline CDR1 is SEHNR and CDR2 is FQNEAQ (reference sequence). The V gene lost 1 base and the J gene lost 9 bases, with 16 bases spanning the gap. The CDR3 covers 14 residues. The chain's CDR3 is CASSLEVPFGTQYF. As DNA, the CDR3 is TGTGCCAGCAGCTTAGAGGTCCCCTTTGGGACGCAGTACTTC.

V and J are TRBV7-9 and TRBJ2-7; no firm D call. CDR1 and CDR2 (germline): SEHNR, FQNEAQ (reference sequence). V shed 2 bases and J shed 5 bases, with 10 bases lying between them. This CDR3 is built from 13 residues. The CDR3 nucleotides are TGTGCCAGCAGCTTATGGGGTTCGGACGAGCAGTACTTC. Translated, it gives CASSLWGSDEQYF.